This T cell receptor (beta chain) was identified in a study of blood T cell repertoires in COVID-19. Study overall: Samples representing acute and convalescent COVID-19 were sourced from the United States, Italy and Spain. Sample material is recorded as cDNA or gDNA derived from T cells, B-cell-depleted T cells, or PBMCs.

Cohorts were determined from participant-reported clinical history. Original processing notes: Using reference gene primer amplification, nucleated cell counts were estimated. Assay: immunoSEQ multiplex PCR; the TCRdb copy retains only in-frame clones and omits some. V, J and clone size were drawn from that table, and D and trimming were deduced from the DNA. Of some 250,000 clones listed, about 90% are singletons. Sequenced input: PBMCs or T cells enriched from blood (not recorded which). The origin of this receptor is a human donor in a cohort exposed to, infected with or recovered from COVID-19 (not recorded which). The donor label of this sample is uncertain.

The CDR3 loop reads CASTRPERGNYGYTF. The CDR3 DNA sequence: TGTGCCAGTACCCGACCGGAAAGGGGGAACTATGGCTACACCTTC. The V gene is TRBV19, the J gene TRBJ1-2, with a weak D call TRBD1 (6 bases). This CDR3 is built from 15 residues. The V and J ends lost 7 bases and 2 bases respectively, with 17 bases between them. Germline CDR1 reads LNHDA; CDR2 reads SQIVND (reference sequence). Using reference TRBV19 and TRBJ1-2 for the parts outside the CDR3, the full variable domain is DGGITQSPKYLFRKEGQNVTLSCEQNLNHDAMYWYRQDPGQGLRLIYYSQIVNDFQKGDIAEGYSVSREKKESFPLTVTSAQKNPTAFYLCASTRPERGNYGYTFGSGTRLTVV.